This TCR beta chain was captured by sequencing in a study of shared clonotypes between healthy human individuals. CDR1 SSHAT and CDR2 FNYEAQ come from the germline V gene (reference sequence). The CDR3 sequence is 15 residues long. This clone was seen a single time. Its antigen is not identified. One end of the junction is discordant with germline, which a read error may explain. Libraries were prepared by immunoSEQ multiplex PCR; TCRdb keeps only in-frame clonotypes and omits some of them. In the table there are more than 2,000,000 clones, 85% to 95% of which are singletons. Broader study findings: A generally larger estimated richness was seen in naive subsets than in memory subsets. Rarefaction showed that sequencing of sorted subsets was incomplete (despite large depth). Among a handful of donors, about 5% of naive CD4 clonotypes were found in common. When compared with the clonotypes that were shared by all four sorted-subset donors, the non-shared clonotypes turned out to have lower generation probabilities.

The source is a young man in good health. The chain has TRBV7-7 and TRBJ2-7, with TRBD1 matching 10 bases. Sequencing was performed on naive CD4+ T cells sorted from blood. Stated subset: CD45RA+ positively selected. The CDR3 region has the DNA TGTGCTAGCAGCCGGACAGGGGGTAGGACCTACGAGCAGTACTTC. It translates to CASSRTGGRTYEQYF.